This TCR beta chain originates from a study of blood T cell repertoires in COVID-19. Across the study: The United States, Italy and Spain supplied acute and convalescent COVID-19 samples.

This CDR3 has 15 residues. V shed 6 bases and J 0 bases; nucleotides not matched to a gene: 2. The germline CDR1 and CDR2 sequences are MNHEY and SMNVEV (reference sequence). Clones were sequenced by immunoSEQ multiplex PCR, and TCRdb holds only the in-frame ones, with some missing. The sample records around 87,000 clones, about 80% being singletons. This chain connects TRBV27 to TRBJ2-1; 10 bases line up with TRBD2. The sequenced sample was peripheral blood. The TCR was taken from a human donor in a cohort sampled during active COVID-19. Written as DNA, the CDR3 is TGTGCCAGCAGCGGGACTAGCGTCTCCTACAATGAGCAGTTCTTC. It yields the protein CASSGTSVSYNEQFF.